These 28 T cell receptor beta chains share one sample of origin, sequenced in a study of T cell responses to AZD1222 COVID-19 vaccine. Repertoires were generated with immunoSEQ multiplex PCR, while TCRdb's copy carries only in-frame clones and drops some. The top ten clones hold about 8.1% of a sample with 85,000 to 100,000 clones, about 89% of them seen once. This material consisted of peripheral blood, taken 28 days after the second AZD1222 dose. The receptors were gathered from an adult who received the AZD1222 COVID-19 vaccine.

The J gene is TRBJ2-1, the V gene TRBV28; no firm D call. The CDR3 totals 11 residues. Germline loops: CDR1 MDHEN, CDR2 SYDVKM. V gave up 5 bases and J gave up 9 bases, with 8 bases separating them. CDR3 sequence reads: CASSTPREQFF. Written as DNA, the CDR3 is TGTGCCAGCAGTACCCCCCGTGAGCAGTTCTTC.

For the CDR3, the DNA is TGCGCCAGCAGCCAAGATAACCCGATAGCGGGAGGGCTAAATGAGCAGTTCTTC. This translates into CASSQDNPIAGGLNEQFF. The chain has TRBV4-3 and TRBJ2-1, with TRBD2 matching 11 bases. The junction had 11 bases not matched to a gene; V was cut back by 0 bases and J by 7 bases. CDR1 and CDR2 (germline): LGHNA, YSLEER. CDR3 length: 18 amino acids.

V gene TRBV19 combines with J gene TRBJ1-1, with D hard to call. This CDR3 contains 15 residues. Trimming took 2 bases from V and 1 from J, leaving 11 bases between them. Germline V gives CDR1 LNHDA, CDR2 SQIVND (reference sequence). CDR3 coding DNA: TGTGCCAGTAGTATATTTGGCAGAAAGAACACTGAAGCTTTCTTT. It yields the protein CASSIFGRKNTEAFF. The variable domain in full, with the rest retrieved from reference TRBV19 and TRBJ1-1, is DGGITQSPKYLFRKEGQNVTLSCEQNLNHDAMYWYRQDPGQGLRLIYYSQIVNDFQKGDIAEGYSVSREKKESFPLTVTSAQKNPTAFYLCASSIFGRKNTEAFFGQGTRLTVV.

The sample holds a few counts of this clone. This chain links TRBV6-1 with TRBJ1-1; no clear D. The CDR3 totals 13 residues. V lost 3 bases and J 2 bases, leaving 7 bases between the germline ends. Per germline, CDR1 MNHNS and CDR2 SASEGT. In DNA, the CDR3 is TGTGCCAGCAGTGACGTCCCTAACACTGAAGCTTTCTTT. Its translation is CASSDVPNTEAFF.

Regarding this clone: At the DNA level, this CDR3 is encoded by other sequences in the same sample as well. The genes are TRBV9 and TRBJ1-3; the match to TRBD1 covers 7 bases. Germline V gene lookup returns CDR1 SGDLS and CDR2 YYNGEE. V lost 3 bases to trimming and J lost 3 bases; unmatched junction nucleotides: 3. The CDR3 totals 14 residues. CDR3 protein: CASSAGDSGNTIYF. In DNA form, the CDR3 reads TGTGCCAGCAGCGCCGGGGACAGTGGAAACACCATATATTTT.

The chain joins TRBV5-8 to TRBJ1-1; D call uncertain. Trimming removed 1 base from V and 0 bases from J, with 10 bases in between. This CDR3 contains 15 residues. Per the germline V gene, CDR1 is SGHTS and CDR2 is YDEGEE. CDR3: CASSLRPWMNTEAFF. CDR3 in DNA: TGTGCCAGCAGCTTGCGCCCCTGGATGAACACTGAAGCTTTCTTT.

This CDR3 reads CASSRGVLAFF. The DNA for the CDR3 is TGTGCCAGCAGCCGAGGGGTCTTGGCTTTCTTT. V and J are TRBV7-2 and TRBJ1-1; maybe TRBD1 (5 bases). The CDR3 extends over 11 amino acids. Trimming pared 5 bases from V and 11 bases from J, leaving 12 bases between. Germline V gene lookup returns CDR1 SGHTA and CDR2 FQGNSA.

The chain joins TRBV28 to TRBJ1-2; unclear D gene. This CDR3 is built from 11 residues. V gave up 8 bases and J gave up 7 bases, with 11 bases separating them. Per germline, CDR1 MDHEN and CDR2 SYDVKM. CDR3 coding DNA: TGTGCCAGCGGCAGGCAGACTGGCTACACCTTC. This encodes CASGRQTGYTF.

The chain has TRBV9 and TRBJ2-3; 8 bases map to TRBD2. V shed 7 bases, J shed 0 bases, and the junction held 4 bases outside the gene matches. Germline V gene sequence: CDR1 SGDLS, CDR2 YYNGEE. This CDR3 comprises 14 residues. The CDR3 nucleotides are TGTGCCAGCTCCGGGACTAGAAGCACAGATACGCAGTATTTT. This sequence encodes CASSGTRSTDTQYF.

This chain joins TRBV6-2 or TRBV6-3 and TRBJ1-5; no firm D call. V was cut by 2 bases and J by 1 base, with 3 bases left in between. The CDR3 extends over 13 amino acids. Germline V gene sequence: CDR1 MNHEY, CDR2 SVGEGT. The CDR3 DNA follows: TGTGCCAGCAGTTACGACAGCAATCAGCCCCAGCATTTT. Translating gives CASSYDSNQPQHF.

The chain recombines TRBV7-3 with TRBJ2-3, with 10 bases matching TRBD2. The trim removed 2 bases at V and 3 bases at J, leaving 14 bases unmatched. CDR3 length: 19 amino acids. Germline loops: CDR1 SGHTA, CDR2 FQGTGA. The CDR3 region has the DNA TGTGCCAGCAGCTTATTGCCCCCCCCTAGCGGGAGCGGGACAGATACGCAGTATTTT. Protein product: CASSLLPPPSGSGTDTQYF. The full variable domain, rest sourced from reference TRBV7-3 and TRBJ2-3, is GAGVSQTPSNKVTEKGKYVELRCDPISGHTALYWYRQSLGQGPEFLIYFQGTGAADDSGLPNDRFFAVRPEGSVSTLKIQRTERGDSAVYLCASSLLPPPSGSGTDTQYFGPGTRLTVL.

V is TRBV25-1 and J is TRBJ2-7; D is ambiguous. The CDR3 is 11 amino acids. Germline values: CDR1 MGHDK, CDR2 SYGVNS. The germline V and J ends were trimmed by 4 bases and 9 bases, with 10 bases remaining between them. DNA for the CDR3: TGTGCCAGCAGTGGGTTAGTAGGGCAGTACTTC. Translating it yields CASSGLVGQYF.

The count of this clone is one. The rearrangement links TRBV11-1 to TRBJ2-5; D possibly corresponds to TRBD2 (6 bases). V dropped 4 bases and J dropped 1 base, with 13 bases sitting between them. Germline V lookup: CDR1 SGHAT, CDR2 FQDESV (reference sequence). This CDR3 comprises 15 residues. CDR3 residues: CASSSPTRSQETQYF. In DNA form, the CDR3 reads TGTGCCAGCAGCTCCCCGACTAGGTCCCAAGAGACCCAGTACTTC. The full variable domain, in which reference TRBV11-1 and TRBJ2-5 provide the parts outside the CDR3, is EAEVAQSPRYKITEKSQAVAFWCDPISGHATLYWYRQILGQGPELLVQFQDESVVDDSQLPKDRFSAERLKGVDSTLKIQPAELGDSAMYLCASSSPTRSQETQYFGPGTRLLVL.

The chain combines TRBV6-5 with TRBJ2-7; 13 bases are a match to TRBD2. V shed 6 bases, J shed 3 bases, and the junction held 5 bases outside the gene matches. CDR1 MNHEY and CDR2 SVGAGI come from the germline V gene. The CDR3 contains 15 residues. The CDR3 DNA sequence: TGTGCCAGCAGCCTCGGGACTAGCGGGATCTACGAGCAGTACTTC. Residues: CASSLGTSGIYEQYF.

The chain carries TRBV28 and TRBJ2-1; 8 nucleotides agree with TRBD2. There are 14 residues in the CDR3. Unmatched junction bases numbered 3, after V lost 6 bases and J lost 2 bases. Germline CDR1 and CDR2: MDHEN and SYDVKM. CDR3 protein: CASSVSGTYNEQFF. CDR3 nucleotides: TGTGCCAGCAGCGTTAGCGGGACCTACAATGAGCAGTTCTTC.

The sample holds a few counts of this clone. The J gene is TRBJ2-2, the V gene TRBV21-1; TRBD2, the D gene given by the table, was not confirmed from the DNA. TRBV21-1 is a known pseudogene. The CDR3 is 11 amino acids. In nucleotides, the CDR3 is TGTGCCAGCACGTTCCCCGGGGAGCTGTTTTTT. Protein: CASTFPGELFF.

The genes are TRBV5-1 and TRBJ1-1, with D tentatively TRBD1 (6 bases). The germline V gene has CDR1 SGHRS and CDR2 YFSETQ. This CDR3 has 18 amino acids. Trimming stripped 0 bases from V and 4 bases from J, with 22 bases between. The CDR3 protein is CASSLAGVRGAVTTEAFF. CDR3 sequence (DNA): TGCGCCAGCAGCTTGGCCGGAGTGCGGGGGGCCGTAACCACTGAAGCTTTCTTT. The full variable domain, with the rest looked up from reference TRBV5-1 and TRBJ1-1, is KAGVTQTPRYLIKTRGQQVTLSCSPISGHRSVSWYQQTPGQGLQFLFEYFSETQRNKGNFPGRFSGRQFSNSRSEMNVSTLELGDSALYLCASSLAGVRGAVTTEAFFGQGTRLTVV.

This clone occurred once. V and J are TRBV28 and TRBJ1-4; no firm D call. The V end lost 4 bases, the J end lost 4 bases, and 10 bases lay between the germline ends. CDR3 size: 14 residues. The germline gives CDR1 MDHEN, CDR2 SYDVKM. The CDR3: CASSSNWGNEKLFF. The CDR3, as DNA: TGTGCCAGCAGTTCCAATTGGGGTAATGAAAAACTGTTTTTT. The variable domain in full, with the rest retrieved from reference TRBV28 and TRBJ1-4, is DVKVTQSSRYLVKRTGEKVFLECVQDMDHENMFWYRQDPGLGLRLIYFSYDVKMKEKGDIPEGYSVSREKKERFSLILESASTNQTSMYLCASSSNWGNEKLFFGSGTQLSVL.

This clone was seen a single time. DNA for the CDR3: TGCAGCGTTGTGCGGGATAGGGAGACCCAGTACTTC. This codes for CSVVRDRETQYF. The V and J genes are TRBV29-1 and TRBJ2-5, with D possibly being TRBD2 (6 bases). Germline-derived CDR1 and CDR2 are SQVTM and ANQGSEA. Trimming removed 4 bases from V and 5 bases from J, with 11 bases in between. This CDR3 region has 12 residues.

The V and J genes are TRBV19 and TRBJ1-5, with D tentatively TRBD1 (5 bases). CDR1 LNHDA and CDR2 SQIVND come from the germline V gene (reference sequence). The CDR3 spans 14 residues. V lost 1 base, J lost 8 bases, and 12 bases lay in between. In DNA, the CDR3 is TGTGCCAGTAGTATAGGGCAGGGAAGGGAGCCCCAGCATTTT. This codes for CASSIGQGREPQHF.

The chain joins TRBV5-1 to TRBJ2-2, with D perhaps TRBD1 (6 bases). The CDR3 has 16 amino acids. Trimming removed 4 bases at V and 2 bases at J, with 15 bases between. CDR1 is SGHRS and CDR2 is YFSETQ in the germline V gene. CDR3 amino acids: CASSPEGDPNTGELFF. In DNA form, the CDR3 reads TGCGCCAGCAGCCCTGAGGGGGATCCAAACACCGGGGAGCTGTTTTTT.

This clone was detected a few times. The CDR3: CASSLGTGPYGYTF. Written as DNA, the CDR3 is TGTGCCAGCAGCTTAGGGACAGGGCCCTATGGCTACACCTTC. This sequence joins TRBV7-9 and TRBJ1-2; 8 nucleotides agree with TRBD1. This CDR3 spans 14 amino acids. The trim removed 1 base at V and 4 bases at J, leaving 2 bases unmatched. Germline CDR1 reads SEHNR; CDR2 reads FQNEAQ (reference sequence).

The chain couples TRBV4-1 to TRBJ1-2, with no clear D. CDR3 length: 17 amino acids. Germline CDR1 and CDR2: MGHRA and YSYEKL. The germline V and J ends were trimmed by 4 bases and 8 bases, with 26 bases remaining between them. The CDR3 coding sequence is TGCGCCAGCAGCCCAGTAGCAGTTGAGGGTTATATGAAAGGCTACACCTTC. This sequence encodes CASSPVAVEGYMKGYTF.

DNA for the CDR3: TGCGCCAGCAGCCAAGAGGTTAGCGGGAGTACAGATACGCAGTATTTT. This translates into CASSQEVSGSTDTQYF. The chain has TRBV4-3 and TRBJ2-3; 9 bases agree with TRBD2. The CDR3 is made up of 16 amino acids. Unmatched junction bases numbered 4, after V lost 0 bases and J lost 3 bases. The germline gives CDR1 LGHNA, CDR2 YSLEER.

As DNA, the CDR3 is TGTGCCAGCAGCCCATCGGGGACAGTATCTAACTATGGCTACACCTTC. Translation gives CASSPSGTVSNYGYTF. The chain links TRBV3-1 (or the pseudogene TRBV3-2) to TRBJ1-2; 7 bases align to TRBD1. CDR1 is LGHDT, CDR2 YNNKEL, per germline (reference sequence). The trim removed 4 bases at V and 0 bases at J, leaving 8 bases unmatched. The CDR3 covers 16 residues.

The CDR3 sequence: CASSLAGGYEKLFF. The CDR3 DNA is TGCGCCAGCAGCTTGGCCGGAGGGTATGAAAAACTGTTTTTT. This chain joins TRBV5-1 and TRBJ1-4; no reliable D call. Germline CDR1 SGHRS, CDR2 YFSETQ. This CDR3 region has 14 residues. Trimming removed 0 bases from V and 6 bases from J, with 9 bases in between. Combining the CDR3 with reference TRBV5-1 and TRBJ1-4 gives the whole variable domain KAGVTQTPRYLIKTRGQQVTLSCSPISGHRSVSWYQQTPGQGLQFLFEYFSETQRNKGNFPGRFSGRQFSNSRSEMNVSTLELGDSALYLCASSLAGGYEKLFFGSGTQLSVL.

This rearrangement joins TRBV21-1 to TRBJ2-7; the D call TRBD1 from the table was never checked on the DNA. TRBV21-1 is marked as a pseudogene. The CDR3 contains 16 residues. The CDR3 protein is CASSKAKGQGWNEQYF. The CDR3, as DNA: TGTGCCAGCAGCAAAGCTAAGGGACAGGGATGGAACGAGCAGTACTTC.

The gene calls are TRBV19 and TRBJ1-4; perhaps TRBD1 as D (5 bases). V lost 4 bases and J lost 6, with 12 bases in between. CDR1 and CDR2 (germline): LNHDA, SQIVND (reference sequence). The CDR3 totals 14 residues. In nucleotides, the CDR3 is TGTGCCAGTAGTAGGACAACAGTATATGAAAAACTGTTTTTT. It translates to CASSRTTVYEKLFF.